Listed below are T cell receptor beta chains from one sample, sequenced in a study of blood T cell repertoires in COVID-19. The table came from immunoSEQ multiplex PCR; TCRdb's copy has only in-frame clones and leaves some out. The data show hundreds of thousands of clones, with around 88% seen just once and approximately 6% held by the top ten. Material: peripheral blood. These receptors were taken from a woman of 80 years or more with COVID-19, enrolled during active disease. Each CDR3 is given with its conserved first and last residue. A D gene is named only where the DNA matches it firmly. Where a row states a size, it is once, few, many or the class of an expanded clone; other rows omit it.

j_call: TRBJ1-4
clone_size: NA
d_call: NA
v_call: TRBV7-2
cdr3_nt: TGTGCCAGCAGCTTACAGGGTGGCACTAATGAAAAACTGTTTTTT
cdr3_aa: CASSLQGGTNEKLFF

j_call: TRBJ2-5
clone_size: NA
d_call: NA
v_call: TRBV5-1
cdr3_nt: TGCGCCAGCAGTCAACAAGAGACCCAGTACTTC
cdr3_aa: CASSQQETQYF

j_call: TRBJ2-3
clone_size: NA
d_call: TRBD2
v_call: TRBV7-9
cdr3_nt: TGTGCCAGCAGCCCCACGGGGGGGCGAGATACGCAGTATTTT
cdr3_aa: CASSPTGGRDTQYF

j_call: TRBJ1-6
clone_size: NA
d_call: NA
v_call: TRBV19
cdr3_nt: TGTGCCAGTACCCGACAGAGCTCCTATAATTCACCCCTCCACTTT
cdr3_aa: CASTRQSSYNSPLHF

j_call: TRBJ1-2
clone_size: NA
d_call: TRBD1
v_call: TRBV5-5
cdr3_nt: TGTGCCAGCAGCTCTTTAGGACAGGGGTTAAATGGCTACACCTTC
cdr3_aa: CASSSLGQGLNGYTF

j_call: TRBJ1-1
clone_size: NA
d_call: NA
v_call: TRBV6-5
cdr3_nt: TGTGCCGCCGTAGGGGAGGGAACTGAAGCTTTCTTT
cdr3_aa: CAAVGEGTEAFF

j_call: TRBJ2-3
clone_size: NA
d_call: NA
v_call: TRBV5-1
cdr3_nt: TGCGCCAGCAGCTTTTCAGGGGTCCGCACAGATACGCAGTATTTT
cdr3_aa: CASSFSGVRTDTQYF

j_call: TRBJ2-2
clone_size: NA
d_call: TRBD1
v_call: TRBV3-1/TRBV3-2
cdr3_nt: TGTGCCAGCAGCCTACCGGGACAGGGGACCGGGGAGCTGTTTTTT
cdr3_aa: CASSLPGQGTGELFF

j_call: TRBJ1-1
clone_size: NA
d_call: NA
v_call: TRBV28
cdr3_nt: TGTGCCAGCAGTTCGTACACTGAAGCTTTCTTT
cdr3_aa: CASSSYTEAFF

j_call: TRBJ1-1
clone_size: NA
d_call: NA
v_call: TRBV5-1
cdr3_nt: TGCGCCAGCAGCTTGGTTTCAGTTCAAACCTTAAGTACTGAAGCTTTCTTT
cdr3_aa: CASSLVSVQTLSTEAFF

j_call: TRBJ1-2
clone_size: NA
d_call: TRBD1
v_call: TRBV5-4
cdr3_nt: TGTGCCAGCAGCGAGACAGGGGAGATCTATGGCTACACCTTC
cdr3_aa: CASSETGEIYGYTF

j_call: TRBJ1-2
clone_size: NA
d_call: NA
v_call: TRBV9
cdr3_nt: TGTGCCAGCAGCCGGGAGGGGCAGGGCTACACCTTC
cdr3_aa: CASSREGQGYTF

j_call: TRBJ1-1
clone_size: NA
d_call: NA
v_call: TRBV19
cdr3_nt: TGTGCCAGTAGATCGACAGAGAACACTGAAGCTTTCTTT
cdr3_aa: CASRSTENTEAFF

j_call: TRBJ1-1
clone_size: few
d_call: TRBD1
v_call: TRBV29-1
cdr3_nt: TGCAGCGTTGAAGGGAGGACAGGAGGAACTGAAGCTTTCTTT
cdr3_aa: CSVEGRTGGTEAFF

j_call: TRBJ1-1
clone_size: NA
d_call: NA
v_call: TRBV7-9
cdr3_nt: TGTGCCAGCAGCTTAAATCATGGCAGGACTTTGAACACTGAAGCTTTCTTT
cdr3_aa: CASSLNHGRTLNTEAFF

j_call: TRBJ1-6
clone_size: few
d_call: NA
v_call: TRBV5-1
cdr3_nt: TGCGCCAGCAGCTTGGAGGGGACCGAGGCGGGATCACCCCTCCACTTT
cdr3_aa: CASSLEGTEAGSPLHF

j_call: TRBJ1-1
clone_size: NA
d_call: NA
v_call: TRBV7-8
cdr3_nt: TGTGCCAGCAGCCGCCCTAACACTGAAGCTTTCTTT
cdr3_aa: CASSRPNTEAFF

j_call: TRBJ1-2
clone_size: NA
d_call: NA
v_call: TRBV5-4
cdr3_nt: TGTGCCAGCAGCTTGGGGGAACAGGGAAAGGGCTACACCTTC
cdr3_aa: CASSLGEQGKGYTF

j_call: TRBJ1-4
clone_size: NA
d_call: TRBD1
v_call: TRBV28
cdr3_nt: TGTGCCAGCACCTTCCCAGGACAGGGGTCTAATGAAAAACTGTTTTTT
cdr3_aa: CASTFPGQGSNEKLFF

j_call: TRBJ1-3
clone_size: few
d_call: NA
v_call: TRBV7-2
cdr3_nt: TGTGCCAGCAGCGTTACAGGGAGCTCTGGAAACACCATATATTTT
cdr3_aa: CASSVTGSSGNTIYF

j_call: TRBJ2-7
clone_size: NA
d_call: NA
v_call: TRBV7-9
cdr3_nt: TGTGCCAGCAGCTTAAACAGCTACGAGCAGTACTTC
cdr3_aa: CASSLNSYEQYF

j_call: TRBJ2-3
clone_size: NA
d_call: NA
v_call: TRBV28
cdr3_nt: TGTGCCAGCGGCTTCTCGGGGGGACAGGCAGATACGCAGTATTTT
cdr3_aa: CASGFSGGQADTQYF

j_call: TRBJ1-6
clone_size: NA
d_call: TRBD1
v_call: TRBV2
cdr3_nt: TGTGCCAGCAGTGGACAGGGAACTCATAATTCACCCCTCCACTTT
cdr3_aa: CASSGQGTHNSPLHF

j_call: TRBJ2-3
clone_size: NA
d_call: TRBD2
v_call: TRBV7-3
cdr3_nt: TGTGCCAGCAGCCCCCTCCGGGGGGACGGATCTAGCACAGATACGCAGTATTTT
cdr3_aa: CASSPLRGDGSSTDTQYF

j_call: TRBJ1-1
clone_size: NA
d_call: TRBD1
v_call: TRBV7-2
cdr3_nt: TGTGCCAGCAGCTTGGACAGGGCGAGGACTGAAGCTTTCTTT
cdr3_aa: CASSLDRARTEAFF